The 21 T cell receptor beta chains presented below share a single source sample, sequenced in a study of blood T cells in healthy people across ages. For the second PCR, which ran for roughly 6 to 11 cycles, a sample-barcoded 5' primer and a J-beta primer mix were used. TCRdb reanalysed the 5' RACE reads using MiXCR and keeps one entry per CDR3 protein. The repertoire consists of 700,000 to 1,000,000 distinct CDR3 sequences, with 40% to 50% occurring once and the leading ten covering around 21%. Material: blood. The receptors stem from a man between 60 and 70 years old in good health.

The table lists this clonotype with a few counts. This chain connects TRBV10-3 to TRBJ2-5, with TRBD2 matching 14 bases. The germline gives CDR1 ENHRY, CDR2 SYGVKD. Unmatched junction bases numbered 5, after V lost 6 bases and J lost 2 bases. CDR3 length: 16 amino acids. CDR3 residues: CAIREGLAGGQETQYF. CDR3 bases: TGTGCCATCAGGGAAGGACTAGCGGGGGGACAAGAGACCCAGTACTTC.

This clonotype showed up just a few times. The gene calls are TRBV12-1 and TRBJ2-7; no check of the table's D call, TRBD1, against the DNA was made. TRBV12-1 is reported as a pseudogene. The CDR3 spans 15 residues. Here the CDR3 DNA reads TGTGCCAGCAGCTTTGGCCGGACAGGTTCCTACGAGCAGTACTTC. Its translation is CASSFGRTGSYEQYF.

This clonotype was counted only a few times. V and J are TRBV4-3 and TRBJ1-2; possibly TRBD1 for D (5 bases). The V gene's germline CDR1 is LGHNA and CDR2 YSLEER. V lost 1 base to trimming and J lost 4 bases, with 16 bases between them. The CDR3 runs to 16 residues. CDR3 DNA: TGCGCCAGCAGCCAAGGGGGTGACAGAAGCTCCTATGGCTACACCTTC. Protein: CASSQGGDRSSYGYTF.

V usage is TRBV5-6 and J usage is TRBJ2-1; the D gene is possibly TRBD2 (6 bases). The length of the CDR3 is 16 residues. V lost 0 bases, J lost 9 bases, and 19 bases lay in between. Germline V gives CDR1 SGHDT, CDR2 YYEEEE. The DNA for the CDR3 is TGTGCCAGCAGCTTGGGGAGGCGGGGCGGGGCTGCTGAGCAGTTCTTC. Translated, it gives CASSLGRRGGAAEQFF. The full variable domain, with the rest looked up from reference TRBV5-6 and TRBJ2-1, is DAGVTQSPTHLIKTRGQQVTLRCSPKSGHDTVSWYQQALGQGPQFIFQYYEEEERQRGNFPDRFSGHQFPNYSSELNVNALLLGDSALYLCASSLGRRGGAAEQFFGPGTRLTVL.

The CDR3: CASSQDLRTGHNEQFF. The CDR3 DNA reads as TGTGCCAGCAGCCAAGATTTGCGGACAGGGCACAATGAGCAGTTCTTC. V gene TRBV14 combines with J gene TRBJ2-1, with 8 nucleotides matching TRBD1. The CDR3 loop spans 16 amino acids. V shed 0 bases, J shed 5 bases, and the junction held 6 bases outside the gene matches. Per the germline V gene, CDR1 is SGHDN and CDR2 is FVKESK.

This clonotype has only a few counts. The gene calls are TRBV7-9 and TRBJ2-3, with a possible D match to TRBD2 (6 bases). This CDR3 has 16 residues. CDR1 is SEHNR, CDR2 FQNEAQ, per germline (reference sequence). Between the trimmed V and J ends, which lost 5 bases and 2 bases, there was a span of 17 bases. The DNA of the CDR3 is TGTGCCAGCAGCCCGCTCATAGGGGAGGTCACAGATACGCAGTATTTT. Translating it yields CASSPLIGEVTDTQYF.

This chain links TRBV12-3 or TRBV12-4 with TRBJ2-1; TRBD1 matches 7 bases. The CDR3 totals 18 residues. The junction had 15 bases not matched to a gene; V was cut back by 4 bases and J by 3 bases. The DNA of the CDR3 is TGTGCCAGCAGTTCAAACCCCGGGGCCAGGGGGATCTACAATGAGCAGTTCTTC. Amino acid sequence: CASSSNPGARGIYNEQFF.

At least ten counts were recorded for this clonotype. This chain connects TRBV13 to TRBJ2-2; TRBD1 or TRBD2 may be the D gene (5 bases each). This CDR3 region has 13 residues. Trimming took off 10 bases at V and 4 bases at J, with 13 bases between the two ends. Germline loops: CDR1 PRHDT, CDR2 FYEKMQ (reference sequence). The CDR3 DNA is TGTGCCAACTCGAAGGGGACCACCGGGGAGCTGTTTTTT. It specifies CANSKGTTGELFF. The complete variable domain, with remaining parts taken from reference TRBV13 and TRBJ2-2, reads AAGVIQSPRHLIKEKRETATLKCYPIPRHDTVYWYQQGPGQDPQFLISFYEKMQSDKGSIPDRFSAQQFSDYHSELNMSSLELGDSALYFCANSKGTTGELFFGEGSRLTVL.

The CDR3 region has the DNA TGCAGCGCCGCACCAGGGCCCCAGGAAGCTTTCTTT. It specifies CSAAPGPQEAFF. The chain recombines TRBV29-1 with TRBJ1-1, with D possibly being TRBD1 (5 bases). The CDR3 extends over 12 amino acids. V lost 7 bases to trimming and J lost 8 bases, with 17 bases between them. In germline, CDR1 is SQVTM, CDR2 ANQGSEA.

This clonotype has just a few counts. DNA for the CDR3: TGCAGCGTTGTCCGGGGAGACACTGAAGCTTTCTTT. It translates to CSVVRGDTEAFF. The rearrangement uses TRBV29-1 and TRBJ1-1, with unresolved D. The germline V gene has CDR1 SQVTM and CDR2 ANQGSEA. Between the trimmed V and J ends, which lost 4 bases and 3 bases, there was a span of 9 bases. The CDR3 is 12 amino acids.

This clonotype was found a few times. The V and J genes are TRBV3-1 and TRBJ2-5; maybe TRBD1 (7 bases). Trimming cost V 4 bases and J 8 bases, with 23 bases left between them. The germline V gene encodes CDR1 LGHDT and CDR2 YNNKEL (reference sequence). The CDR3 runs 16 residues. CDR3: CASSLGTATIGGTQYF. The DNA of the CDR3 is TGTGCCAGCAGCCTCGGGACAGCCACGATCGGGGGTACCCAGTACTTC.

V gene TRBV20-1 combines with J gene TRBJ1-1; tentative D call: TRBD1 (6 bases). Germline V gene lookup returns CDR1 DFQATT and CDR2 SNEGSKA (reference sequence). The V end lost 3 bases, the J end lost 5 bases, and 10 bases lay between the germline ends. There are 12 residues in the CDR3. CDR3 bases: TGCAGTGCTAGTGAGGGGGATACTGAAGCTTTCTTT. Translating it yields CSASEGDTEAFF.

This clonotype was recorded at least ten times. V is TRBV28 and J is TRBJ2-7; D assignment may be TRBD1 or TRBD2 (6 bases each). Germline-derived CDR1 and CDR2 are MDHEN and SYDVKM. The CDR3 has 14 residues. Trimming cost V 3 bases and J 2 bases, with 11 bases left between them. CDR3: CASSFFGGPYEQYF. CDR3 nucleotide sequence: TGTGCCAGCAGTTTTTTCGGGGGCCCCTACGAGCAGTACTTC.

V is TRBV20-1 and J is TRBJ2-4; D possibly uses TRBD1 or TRBD2 (5 bases each). The J call may be mistaken, given a closer DNA end match to TRBJ2-5. Germline CDR1 reads DFQATT; CDR2 reads SNEGSKA (reference sequence). The CDR3 consists of 14 residues. Here the CDR3 reads CSAGGGPSQETQYF. In DNA form, the CDR3 reads TGCAGTGCTGGGGGTGGACCGTCCCAAGAGACCCAGTACTTC.

This clonotype was observed a few times. The rearrangement links TRBV7-9 to TRBJ2-7; TRBD1 aligns across 8 bases. The germline gives CDR1 SEHNR, CDR2 FQNEAQ (reference sequence). The V segment lost 1 base and the J segment 2 bases; nucleotides outside the gene matches: 7. This CDR3 is 16 amino acids long. The CDR3 is CASSLEFRDRPYEQYF. For the CDR3, the DNA is TGTGCCAGCAGCTTAGAGTTCCGGGACAGGCCCTACGAGCAGTACTTC.

This sequence joins TRBV27 and TRBJ1-2, with D maybe TRBD1 (6 bases). The CDR3 loop spans 14 amino acids. The V and J ends lost 5 bases and 4 bases respectively, with 14 bases between them. Germline values: CDR1 MNHEY, CDR2 SMNVEV (reference sequence). The CDR3 sequence: CASSPRGVGYGYTF. The DNA of the CDR3 is TGTGCCAGCAGTCCGAGGGGGGTCGGCTATGGCTACACCTTC.

This clonotype occurred many times. V and J are TRBV20-1 and TRBJ2-7; TRBD1 is a possible D gene (5 bases). V gave up 6 bases and J gave up 0 bases, with 9 bases separating them. This CDR3 comprises 12 residues. The V gene's germline CDR1 is DFQATT and CDR2 SNEGSKA (reference sequence). This chain's CDR3 is CSAHRGSYEQYF. In nucleotides, the CDR3 is TGCAGTGCCCATAGGGGCTCCTACGAGCAGTACTTC.

This chain links TRBV14 with TRBJ2-1, with no clear D. From germline, CDR1 is SGHDN and CDR2 FVKESK. This CDR3 is 15 amino acids long. The V gene lost 0 bases and the J gene lost 7 bases, with 13 bases spanning the gap. CDR3 nucleotide sequence: TGTGCCAGCAGCCAAGATGGGGAAAATCTTAATGAGCAGTTCTTC. Translation: CASSQDGENLNEQFF.

V is TRBV3-1 and J is TRBJ1-2; a weak D match, TRBD1 (6 bases). V was pared by 8 bases and J by 8 bases, with 15 bases between. CDR3 length: 12 residues. Germline CDR1 reads LGHDT; CDR2 reads YNNKEL (reference sequence). The CDR3: CASGPGGSGYTF. CDR3 nucleotides: TGTGCCAGCGGCCCGGGGGGCTCAGGCTACACCTTC.

This chain joins TRBV7-3 and TRBJ2-3, with D possibly TRBD2 on 6 matching bases. Trimming cost V 5 bases and J 9 bases, with 15 bases left between them. The CDR3 sequence is 13 residues long. Germline CDR1 and CDR2: SGHTA and FQGTGA. The CDR3 reads CASSPDPSETQYF. DNA of the CDR3: TGTGCCAGCAGCCCCGACCCTAGCGAGACGCAGTATTTT.

The genes are TRBV13 and TRBJ2-3, with 11 bases that match TRBD2. Germline V gene lookup returns CDR1 PRHDT and CDR2 FYEKMQ (reference sequence). CDR3 size: 14 residues. With 5 bases clipped from V and 4 bases from J, the junction kept 2 bases outside the gene matches. CDR3 loop: CASSEGLAADTQYF. CDR3 DNA: TGTGCCAGCAGCGAGGGACTAGCGGCAGATACGCAGTATTTT.